This TCR beta chain emerged from a study of cytomegalovirus exposure and HLA in healthy donors. About this clone itself: Its antigen remains unknown.

Notes on the study in general: The availability of immune exposure information extended only to CMV serostatus. Later analysis identified a missense DCLRE1C variant that was linked to TCR beta V- and J-gene trimming.

The PCR was carried out with 60 Vbeta primers and 13 Jbeta primers. Clones were read by immunoSEQ multiplex PCR, and TCRdb kept only the in-frame ones, dropping some. The data show approximately 150,000 clones, with roughly 85% seen just once and over 2.5% held by the top ten. CDR1 MNHNY and CDR2 SVGAGI come from the germline V gene (reference sequence). The CDR3 spans 14 residues. The V end lost 8 bases, the J end lost 0 bases, and 13 bases lay between the germline ends. The genes are TRBV6-6 and TRBJ1-1; D remains unclear. This receptor was obtained from a man younger than 45 in good health and CMV-seropositive. Sequencing was done on a sample of PBMCs. The CDR3 DNA follows: TGTGCCAGCCGACGTGACACCATGAACACTGAAGCTTTCTTT. This gives the protein CASRRDTMNTEAFF.